Presented here are 2 T cell receptor beta chains from one specimen sequenced in a study of Ad26.COV2.S vaccination and SARS-CoV-2 variants. Using immunoSEQ multiplex PCR, the repertoire was profiled, and TCRdb retains in-frame clones only, with some absent. The table lists about 440,000 clones, 90% of them singletons. Described treatment: about 20 received Ad26.COV2.S at low or high dose, single or two shots; about 5 received placebo; per-sample allocation not given. The samples date from day 63 after the first vaccine or placebo injection. The material was peripheral blood, obtained in a trial of Ad26.COV2.S vaccine versus placebo. The receptors were sampled from a person between 18 and 59 years old who received the Ad26.COV2.S COVID-19 vaccine or a placebo.

The rearrangement links TRBV28 to TRBJ2-7, with a weak D call TRBD2 (7 bases). This CDR3 spans 13 amino acids. V dropped 4 bases and J dropped 6 bases, with 13 bases sitting between them. Germline-derived CDR1 and CDR2 are MDHEN and SYDVKM. CDR3 DNA: TGTGCCAGCAGTTCTGGGGGGGGCGGCGAGCAGTACTTC. It yields the protein CASSSGGGGEQYF. Supplemented by reference TRBV28 and TRBJ2-7, the full variable domain reads DVKVTQSSRYLVKRTGEKVFLECVQDMDHENMFWYRQDPGLGLRLIYFSYDVKMKEKGDIPEGYSVSREKKERFSLILESASTNQTSMYLCASSSGGGGEQYFGPGTRLTVT.

This clone has a handful of counts. The CDR3 DNA is TGTGCCAGCAGTTACCGGATGGAGGGGAGGGGGACACAAAGCTACAATGAGCAGTTCTTC. Translating it yields CASSYRMEGRGTQSYNEQFF. The V and J genes are TRBV6-2 or TRBV6-3 and TRBJ2-1, with D maybe TRBD2 (7 bases). In germline, CDR1 is MNHEY, CDR2 SVGEGT. This CDR3 is 20 amino acids long. The V end was cut by 2 bases, the J end by 3 bases, with 26 bases between.